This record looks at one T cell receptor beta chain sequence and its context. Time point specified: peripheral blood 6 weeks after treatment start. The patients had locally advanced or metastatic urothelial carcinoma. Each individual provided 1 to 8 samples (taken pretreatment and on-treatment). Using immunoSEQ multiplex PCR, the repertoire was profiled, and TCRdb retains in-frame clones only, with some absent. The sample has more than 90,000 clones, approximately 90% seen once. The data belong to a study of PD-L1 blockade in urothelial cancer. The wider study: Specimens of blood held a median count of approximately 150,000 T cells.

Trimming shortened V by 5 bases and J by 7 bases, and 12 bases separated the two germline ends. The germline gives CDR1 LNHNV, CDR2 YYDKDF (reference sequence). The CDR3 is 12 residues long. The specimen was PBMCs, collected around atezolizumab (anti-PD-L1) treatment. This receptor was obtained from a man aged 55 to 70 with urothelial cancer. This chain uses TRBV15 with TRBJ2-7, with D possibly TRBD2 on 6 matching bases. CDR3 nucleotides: TGTGCCACCAGCCCCGGGACTGGGGAGCAGTACTTC. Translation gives CATSPGTGEQYF.